Each of the 18 T cell receptor beta chains below was sequenced from the same sample in a study of blood T cell repertoires in COVID-19. Repertoires were generated with immunoSEQ multiplex PCR, while TCRdb's copy carries only in-frame clones and drops some. The top ten hold about 5.7% of the sample, which has 80,000 or so clones, roughly 77% seen once. The sequenced sample consisted of peripheral blood. The receptor set was obtained from a man over 45 with active or convalescent COVID-19.

The gene calls are TRBV19 and TRBJ2-7, with 8 bases that match TRBD2. The CDR3 totals 13 residues. Germline assignment: CDR1 LNHDA and CDR2 SQIVND (reference sequence). The trim removed 3 bases at V and 3 bases at J, leaving 1 base unmatched. CDR3 region: CASSMAGGYEQYF. The CDR3 region has the DNA TGTGCCAGTAGTATGGCGGGGGGCTACGAGCAGTACTTC.

Remarks on this clone: Different DNA sequences within this sample yield the same CDR3. This chain joins TRBV11-2 and TRBJ2-7, with D perhaps TRBD2 (5 bases). Trimming took 0 bases from V and 6 from J, leaving 9 bases between them. There are 13 residues in the CDR3. The germline CDR1 and CDR2 sequences are SGHAT and FQNNGV. The CDR3 DNA follows: TGTGCCAGCAGCTTAGATCGAGGGCCCGAGCAGTACTTC. Protein: CASSLDRGPEQYF. Full variable domain (missing parts from reference TRBV11-2 and TRBJ2-7): EAGVAQSPRYKIIEKRQSVAFWCNPISGHATLYWYQQILGQGPKLLIQFQNNGVVDDSQLPKDRFSAERLKGVDSTLKIQPAKLEDSAVYLCASSLDRGPEQYFGPGTRLTVT.

The sample holds one count of this clone. The V gene is TRBV5-4, the J gene TRBJ2-7, with TRBD1 identical over 10 bases. Germline V gives CDR1 SGHNT, CDR2 YYREEE (reference sequence). CDR3 size: 14 residues. The V segment lost 5 bases and the J segment 4 bases; nucleotides outside the gene matches: 6. The CDR3: CASSPGTGEYEQYF. CDR3 bases: TGTGCCAGCAGTCCCGGGACAGGGGAGTACGAGCAGTACTTC. Supplemented by reference TRBV5-4 and TRBJ2-7, the full variable domain reads ETGVTQSPTHLIKTRGQQVTLRCSSQSGHNTVSWYQQALGQGPQFIFQYYREEENGRGNFPPRFSGLQFPNYSSELNVNALELDDSALYLCASSPGTGEYEQYFGPGTRLTVT.

The chain has TRBV5-4 and TRBJ2-5; 8 nucleotides align to TRBD2. The CDR3 extends over 16 amino acids. V was clipped by 5 bases and J by 7 bases; unmatched bases: 16. Germline CDR1 and CDR2: SGHNT and YYREEE (reference sequence). Here the CDR3 DNA reads TGTGCCAGCAGTAAACCCGGGGGGGGCTATCCGGCGACCCAGTACTTC. It translates to CASSKPGGGYPATQYF.

The rearrangement joins TRBV18 to TRBJ1-1, with D perhaps TRBD1 (6 bases). The CDR3 covers 14 residues. Trimming stripped 5 bases from V and 0 bases from J, with 10 bases between. In germline, CDR1 is KGHSH, CDR2 LQKENI. CDR3 region: CASSAGVLNTEAFF. Here the CDR3 DNA reads TGTGCCAGCTCAGCAGGGGTACTGAACACTGAAGCTTTCTTT.

The gene calls are TRBV27 and TRBJ2-7, with unresolved D. V was trimmed by 4 bases and J by 2 bases, leaving 12 bases between them. The CDR3 is 14 amino acids. CDR1 and CDR2 (germline): MNHEY, SMNVEV (reference sequence). CDR3 coding DNA: TGTGCCAGCAGTTCCTCCCGACTCACCTACGAGCAGTACTTC. This codes for CASSSSRLTYEQYF.

This chain connects TRBV14 to TRBJ2-1, with TRBD1 as a possible D gene (6 bases). Trimming shortened V by 3 bases and J by 0 bases, and 9 bases separated the two germline ends. The CDR3 loop spans 15 amino acids. The germline CDR1 and CDR2 sequences are SGHDN and FVKESK. CDR3 DNA sequence: TGTGCCAGCAGCCAGAGACAGGACTCCTACAATGAGCAGTTCTTC. Translating it yields CASSQRQDSYNEQFF.

The chain combines TRBV6-5 with TRBJ2-7, with 11 bases fitting TRBD2. CDR1 and CDR2 (germline): MNHEY, SVGAGI. The CDR3 is 15 residues long. The J segment lost 2 bases and the V segment lost 0 bases, leaving 0 bases of the junction unmatched. CDR3 in DNA: TGTGCCAGCAGTTACTCTAGCGGGGGGGCCTACGAGCAGTACTTC. It encodes CASSYSSGGAYEQYF.

V gene TRBV4-1 combines with J gene TRBJ1-2; tentatively, D is TRBD1 (5 bases). The V end was cut by 6 bases, the J end by 8 bases, with 10 bases between. This CDR3 has 11 amino acids. In germline, CDR1 is MGHRA, CDR2 YSYEKL. This CDR3 reads CASRAGVGYTF. The CDR3 DNA reads TGCGCCAGCAGAGCGGGGGTCGGCTACACCTTC.

The gene calls are TRBV30 and TRBJ1-6, with 12 bases that match TRBD1. CDR3 length equals 14 residues. Germline V gives CDR1 GTSNPN, CDR2 SVGIG (reference sequence). V was pared by 5 bases and J by 10 bases, with 6 bases of the junction left unmatched. The CDR3: CAWEGQGAESPLHF. The CDR3 DNA reads as TGTGCCTGGGAGGGACAGGGGGCAGAATCACCCCTCCACTTT.

The rearrangement joins TRBV28 to TRBJ1-5; the D is unclear. The CDR3 covers 14 residues. The germline gives CDR1 MDHEN, CDR2 SYDVKM. Trimming took 2 bases from V and 5 from J, leaving 10 bases between them. The CDR3 protein is CASSLGLVDQPQHF. In DNA, the CDR3 is TGTGCCAGCAGTTTAGGACTGGTAGATCAGCCCCAGCATTTT.

V gene TRBV7-9 combines with J gene TRBJ1-6, with 7 bases aligning to TRBD1. V shed 5 bases and J 3 bases; nucleotides not matched to a gene: 1. The germline gives CDR1 SEHNR, CDR2 FQNEAQ (reference sequence). The CDR3 contains 14 residues. The CDR3 nucleotides are TGTGCCAGCAGCGGACAGGTCTATAATTCACCCCTCCACTTT. Translated: CASSGQVYNSPLHF.

The rearrangement links TRBV6-2 or TRBV6-3 to TRBJ2-4; the match to TRBD1 covers 11 bases. The CDR3 sequence is 15 residues long. From germline, CDR1 is MNHEY and CDR2 SVGEGT. The junction had 5 bases not matched to a gene; V was cut back by 4 bases and J by 6 bases. The CDR3 sequence is CASSWTGGAGNIQYF. In DNA, the CDR3 is TGTGCCAGCAGTTGGACAGGGGGCGCTGGAAACATTCAGTACTTC.

The J gene is TRBJ2-1, the V gene TRBV5-1; the match to TRBD1 covers 12 bases. V was clipped by 1 base and J by 7 bases; unmatched bases: 9. The CDR3 sequence is 17 residues long. Germline CDR1 SGHRS, CDR2 YFSETQ. This CDR3 is CASSLLQGDRGLNEQFF. CDR3 DNA: TGCGCCAGCAGCTTGCTTCAGGGGGACAGGGGGCTGAATGAGCAGTTCTTC.

The chain is built from TRBV19 and TRBJ1-5; possibly TRBD1 for D (6 bases). Germline lookup yields CDR1 LNHDA and CDR2 SQIVND (reference sequence). This CDR3 is built from 13 residues. V dropped 7 bases and J dropped 7 bases, with 14 bases sitting between them. CDR3 bases: TGTGCCAGTAACCCTGGGAGGGGGCAGCCCCAGCATTTT. It codes for CASNPGRGQPQHF.

The V and J genes are TRBV29-1 and TRBJ1-1, with 11 positions matching TRBD1. The CDR3 has 15 residues. J was trimmed by 3 bases and V by 5 bases; bases with no gene match: 8. Germline V gene data show CDR1 as SQVTM and CDR2 as ANQGSEA. The CDR3, as DNA: TGCAGCGTTACCGGCGGACAGGGGGCAGACACTGAAGCTTTCTTT. Translating gives CSVTGGQGADTEAFF.

This chain joins TRBV19 and TRBJ1-1; TRBD1 matches 8 bases. The CDR3 runs to 17 residues. Germline CDR1 and CDR2: LNHDA and SQIVND (reference sequence). V was clipped by 3 bases and J by 0 bases; unmatched bases: 9. CDR3 DNA: TGTGCCAGTAGTATTCAACAGGGGGGTAGAATGAACACTGAAGCTTTCTTT. The encoded protein is CASSIQQGGRMNTEAFF.

In DNA form, the CDR3 reads TGTGCCAGCAGACTGGTGAAGAGGGAAGAGACCCAGTACTTC. This gives the protein CASRLVKREETQYF. The chain couples TRBV13 to TRBJ2-5; TRBD2 might be the D (5 bases). This CDR3 spans 14 amino acids. The germline gives CDR1 PRHDT, CDR2 FYEKMQ (reference sequence). V was clipped by 6 bases and J by 3 bases, with 14 bases between them.